A selection of T cell receptor beta chains follows, all from one sample in a study of blood T cell repertoires in COVID-19. Data came from immunoSEQ multiplex PCR; TCRdb stores just in-frame clones and leaves some out. The sample lists 250,000 or so clones, 84% occurring once. The sequencing sample was made of PBMCs or T cells enriched from blood (not recorded which). The source is a man in his 60s who had recovered from COVID-19. The CDR3 runs from the conserved cysteine through the conserved F or W. A D gene is named only where the DNA matches it firmly.

v_gene | d_gene | CDR3aa
TRBV20-1 | . | CSASSVVAFF
TRBV10-3 | . | CAIRAHRGLQETQYF
TRBV21-1 | . | CASSKFVKGHSSYGYTF
TRBV11-3 | . | CASSLRWGRSYEQYF
TRBV19 | . | CASTLGTTGNTIYF
TRBV11-2 | TRBD2 | CASSSDSRTSGGEQFF
TRBV19 | TRBD2 | CASSQTSLETQYF
TRBV18 | . | CASSPTFTGELFF
TRBV4-2 | TRBD1 | CASSPPGQGFHSDTQYF
TRBV7-2 | . | CASRKDRGTNEKLFF
TRBV6-1 | . | CASSDPGQGAYEQYF
TRBV18 | TRBD1 | CASSQGQGRNYGYTF